Listed below are T cell receptor beta chains from one sample, sequenced in a study of blood T cell repertoires in COVID-19. The method was immunoSEQ multiplex PCR; TCRdb's version includes in-frame clones alone and lacks a portion of them. The sample holds approximately 190,000 clones, 65% to 85% seen once. Sequencing used peripheral blood. The source is a young woman with acute or convalescent COVID-19. Both conserved end residues are part of each CDR3. D genes are given only for firm matches. A clone size is listed for some rows: how often the clone was seen (once, few, many), or a class if it is expanded.

>TRBV27|.|TRBJ2-2|.
TGTGCCAGCAGTCCCCTTCAGCGAGGGGAGCTGTTTTTT
CASSPLQRGELFF
>TRBV30|.|TRBJ1-2|.
TGTGCCTGTCGTATCATGGGCGGCTACACCTTC
CACRIMGGYTF
>TRBV28|.|TRBJ1-5|TRBD1
TGTGCCAGCATGCGACAGGGGGCCATCCTTGGCAATCAGCCCCAGCATTTT
CASMRQGAILGNQPQHF
>TRBV7-8|.|TRBJ2-7|.
TGTGCCAGCAGCTTGCGGCGGGGTACCTACGAGCAGTACTTC
CASSLRRGTYEQYF
>TRBV7-9|.|TRBJ2-7|.
TGTGCCAGCAGCACCTTAAGTAGCTCCTACGAGCAGTACTTC
CASSTLSSSYEQYF
>TRBV3-1/TRBV3-2|few|TRBJ1-6|TRBD1
TGTGCCAGCAGCCAGTTACAGGGGGCGGCTTCACCCCTCCACTTT
CASSQLQGAASPLHF
>TRBV5-1|.|TRBJ2-7|.
TGCGCCACGGCGGAGGGGGCTAGCTTAGAGCAGTACTTC
CATAEGASLEQYF
>TRBV7-9|once|TRBJ2-7|.
TGTGCCAGCAGCCATAGTCCGTACGAGCAGTACTTC
CASSHSPYEQYF
>TRBV7-3|.|TRBJ1-1|.
TGTGCCAGCAGCTTATCCCCAGCGATGAACACTGAAGCTTTCTTT
CASSLSPAMNTEAFF
>TRBV19|.|TRBJ2-1|.
TGTGCCAGTAGCCCGGTCTCCTACAATGAGCAGTTCTTC
CASSPVSYNEQFF
>TRBV28|.|TRBJ1-4|.
TGTGCCAGCAGTTTAGGGGCGCGTAATGAAAAACTGTTTTTT
CASSLGARNEKLFF
>TRBV27|.|TRBJ1-1|TRBD1
TGTGCCAGCAGTTTAACCGGGACAGGATTCACTGAAGCTTTCTTT
CASSLTGTGFTEAFF
>TRBV6-1|.|TRBJ1-1|.
TGTGCCAGCGGTCAAGGGCGAGGGAACACTGAAGCTTTCTTT
CASGQGRGNTEAFF
>TRBV7-8|.|TRBJ1-1|.
TGTGCCAGCAGTGCAACATTCGGGGAGGGGATGAACACTGAAGCTTTCTTT
CASSATFGEGMNTEAFF
>TRBV19|.|TRBJ1-6|.
TGTGCCAGTAGTATTAAGTCGGATTCACCCCTCCACTTT
CASSIKSDSPLHF
>TRBV5-1|once|TRBJ2-7|TRBD2
TGCGCCAGCAGCCCCGGGGGGAATATCTACGAGCAGTACTTC
CASSPGGNIYEQYF
>TRBV5-4|.|TRBJ1-2|TRBD1
TGTGCCAGCAGCGAAGACAGGGCTAACTATGGCTACACCTTC
CASSEDRANYGYTF